These T cell receptor beta chains were read from a single sample in a study of CD8 T cells in ankylosing spondylitis. Using its own MiXCR run on the 5' RACE reads, TCRdb lists one record per CDR3 protein. The repertoire holds approximately 350,000 distinct CDR3 sequences, with over 12% as singletons. Sequencing input: blood, either unsorted or a sorted T cell fraction (not recorded which). Receptors originate from a male donor with ankylosing spondylitis or in good health (not recorded which). CDR3s leave out the opening cysteine and the closing phenylalanine or tryptophan. A D gene is named only where the DNA matches it firmly. Only part of the rows carry a size: once, few, many, or a class if the clone is expanded.

j_gene,v_gene,d_gene,abundance,CDR3aa
TRBJ2-5,TRBV14,NA,few,ASSPIRAGTQY
TRBJ2-2,TRBV29-1,NA,many,SVAGTNTGELF
TRBJ2-7,TRBV19,NA,NA,ASSIVLNSEQY
TRBJ2-1,TRBV5-1,TRBD2,few,ASSPGLAANEQF
TRBJ1-6,TRBV4-1,NA,few,ASSQGAAYSPLH
TRBJ2-2,TRBV29-1,NA,few,SSRATNTGELF
TRBJ2-2,TRBV4-2,TRBD2,NA,ASSQELAGGPSTGELF
TRBJ2-7,TRBV12-3/TRBV12-4,NA,many,ASGLSSYEQY
TRBJ2-7,TRBV20-1,NA,NA,SAPSGTKPNEQY
TRBJ1-2,TRBV6-1,NA,NA,ASRGAGRDT
TRBJ2-7,TRBV3-1,NA,NA,ASSHGVAYEQY
TRBJ1-1,TRBV5-1,NA,many,ASSLFSGRVNTEAF
TRBJ1-6,TRBV12-3/TRBV12-4,NA,few,ASSQTGGHSPLH
TRBJ2-7,TRBV3-1,NA,NA,ASSHADYEQY
TRBJ2-5,TRBV6-1,TRBD1,few,ASSTLDREETQY
TRBJ2-1,TRBV27,TRBD2,few,ASSSHAGLAGGHEQF
TRBJ2-3,TRBV2,TRBD2,NA,ASGRTSGDTQY
TRBJ2-2,TRBV18,NA,NA,ASSAIDLNTGELF
TRBJ2-3,TRBV10-2,NA,few,ASGGFGGGDTQY
TRBJ2-2,TRBV20-1,NA,few,SASPRGTGELF
TRBJ2-7,TRBV5-6,TRBD1,NA,ASSLWQGDEQY
TRBJ2-4,TRBV3-1,NA,NA,ASSQALVKNIQY
TRBJ1-2,TRBV7-9,NA,NA,ASSLDGVDGYT
TRBJ1-1,TRBV15,NA,many,ATGATWNTEAF
TRBJ2-1,TRBV5-1,TRBD1,few,ATKPGQGYDEQF